Presented here are 20 T cell receptor beta chains from one specimen sequenced in a study of blood T cell repertoires in COVID-19. Sequencing was performed with immunoSEQ multiplex PCR; in TCRdb, only in-frame clones are kept and a portion is missing. Here the sample spans about 200,000 clones, 70% to 85% being singletons. What was sequenced was peripheral blood. The receptors shown here come from a woman aged 80 or over with COVID-19, enrolled during active disease.

This chain joins TRBV11-2 and TRBJ2-2; 10 positions match TRBD2. V shed 3 bases, J shed 7 bases, and the junction held 14 bases outside the gene matches. Germline V gene sequence: CDR1 SGHAT, CDR2 FQNNGV. This CDR3 contains 18 residues. In DNA, the CDR3 is TGTGCCAGCAGCTTCCGGCTAGCGGGAGTCGGAGGTGGCGGGGAGCTGTTTTTT. This codes for CASSFRLAGVGGGGELFF.

V usage is TRBV27 and J usage is TRBJ2-3, with 8 bases lining up with TRBD2. Germline assignment: CDR1 MNHEY and CDR2 SMNVEV (reference sequence). The CDR3 covers 16 residues. V shed 8 bases, J shed 3 bases, and the junction held 13 bases outside the gene matches. CDR3: CASGQSGSMLTDTQYF. The CDR3 DNA reads TGTGCCAGCGGACAGAGCGGGAGTATGCTGACAGATACGCAGTATTTT.

The V and J genes are TRBV5-1 and TRBJ1-4; 10 bases match TRBD1. Germline CDR1 is SGHRS and CDR2 is YFSETQ. The CDR3 runs 15 residues. V lost 4 bases, J lost 8 bases, and 8 bases stayed unmatched. The chain's CDR3 is CASSLGRTGGEKLFF. CDR3 sequence (DNA): TGCGCCAGCAGCCTGGGGCGGACAGGGGGGGAAAAACTGTTTTTT.

The V and J genes are TRBV7-2 and TRBJ1-5, with 7 positions matching TRBD1. The CDR3 runs to 16 residues. V shed 1 base and J 0 bases; nucleotides not matched to a gene: 3. Germline CDR1 SGHTA, CDR2 FQGNSA. The CDR3 here is CASSLVGTASNQPQHF. The CDR3 DNA sequence: TGTGCCAGCAGCTTAGTAGGGACAGCTAGCAATCAGCCCCAGCATTTT.

This chain uses TRBV6-1 with TRBJ1-4; D remains ambiguous. Between the trimmed V and J ends, which lost 2 bases and 13 bases, there was a span of 14 bases. The CDR3 sequence is 13 residues long. From germline, CDR1 is MNHNS and CDR2 SASEGT. The DNA of the CDR3 is TGTGCCAGCAGTGAAAGGTCTGGGGAGGGACTGTTTTTT. Translated, it gives CASSERSGEGLFF.

The chain combines TRBV3-1 (or the pseudogene TRBV3-2) with TRBJ1-1; D ambiguous. With 7 bases removed from V and 5 bases from J, the gap between germline ends came to 14 bases. CDR3 size: 13 residues. Germline V gene data show CDR1 as LGHDT and CDR2 as YNNKEL (reference sequence). The CDR3 bases are TGTGCCAGCACATTAGGAGCTGGGACTGAAGCTTTCTTT. Protein product: CASTLGAGTEAFF.

The chain couples TRBV6-1 to TRBJ2-5; the match to TRBD2 covers 14 bases. V lost 4 bases, J lost 5 bases, and 6 bases stayed unmatched. The CDR3 length is 16 residues. The V gene's germline CDR1 is MNHNS and CDR2 SASEGT. The CDR3: CASSATSGRALETQYF. The CDR3 coding sequence is TGTGCCAGCAGTGCGACTAGCGGGAGGGCCCTGGAGACCCAGTACTTC.

The chain is built from TRBV6-5 and TRBJ2-5; 8 bases match TRBD2. The length of the CDR3 is 14 residues. V lost 5 bases and J lost 6; bases outside the gene matches: 8. Germline lookup yields CDR1 MNHEY and CDR2 SVGAGI. Here the CDR3 reads CASSPGGAIKTQYF. CDR3 coding DNA: TGTGCCAGCAGTCCGGGGGGGGCCATAAAGACCCAGTACTTC.

The chain carries TRBV5-1 and TRBJ2-3; 15 nucleotides match TRBD2. Looked up from germline, CDR1 is SGHRS and CDR2 is YFSETQ. The CDR3 runs 17 residues. With 4 bases clipped from V and 5 bases from J, the junction kept 8 bases outside the gene matches. In DNA form, the CDR3 reads TGCGCCAGCAGCAGCGGGACTAGCGGGAGGCGGGAAGATACGCAGTATTTT. It yields the protein CASSSGTSGRREDTQYF.

This clone has more than one count but fewer than ten. CDR3 loop: CASSVGGGNEKLFF. CDR3 nucleotide sequence: TGTGCCAGCAGTGTCGGGGGTGGGAATGAAAAACTGTTTTTT. V and J are TRBV2 and TRBJ1-4, with D possibly being TRBD1 (5 bases). The CDR3 spans 14 residues. In germline, CDR1 is SNHLY, CDR2 FYNNEI. Trimming shortened V by 4 bases and J by 5 bases, and 11 bases separated the two germline ends. Supplemented by reference TRBV2 and TRBJ1-4, the full variable domain reads EPEVTQTPSHQVTQMGQEVILRCVPISNHLYFYWYRQILGQKVEFLVSFYNNEISEKSEIFDDQFSVERPDGSNFTLKIRSTKLEDSAMYFCASSVGGGNEKLFFGSGTQLSVL.

CDR3 nucleotide sequence: TGTGCCACCAGTGGCCCACAGAAAGAACTGAACACTGAAGCTTTCTTT. Translated, it gives CATSGPQKELNTEAFF. This chain connects TRBV24-1 to TRBJ1-1; no reliable D call. The CDR3 has 16 amino acids. Trimming left V 5 bases short and J 0 bases short, with 15 bases between. Germline V gives CDR1 KGHDR, CDR2 SFDVKD.

The chain combines TRBV6-5 with TRBJ1-1; the match to TRBD1 covers 7 bases. The CDR3 contains 15 residues. Germline-derived CDR1 and CDR2 are MNHEY and SVGAGI. The ends lost 7 bases at V and 5 bases at J; junction bases unmatched: 13. The CDR3 region has the DNA TGTGCCAGCATACCAATTTCAGGGGGTCTTACTGAAGCTTTCTTT. Protein: CASIPISGGLTEAFF.

The chain couples TRBV3-1 (or the pseudogene TRBV3-2) to TRBJ2-7; TRBD2 aligns across 7 bases. Trimming removed 6 bases from V and 0 bases from J; junction bases left unmatched: 5. CDR3 length equals 14 residues. Germline CDR1 is LGHDT and CDR2 is YNNKEL (reference sequence). The CDR3 DNA reads as TGTGCCAGCAGTAAGCGGGAAAGCTCCTACGAGCAGTACTTC. Its translation: CASSKRESSYEQYF.

The chain couples TRBV5-1 to TRBJ1-4, with 10 bases lining up with TRBD1. The CDR3 covers 16 residues. With V trimmed by 4 bases and J by 4 bases, 7 bases remained unmatched. CDR1 is SGHRS, CDR2 YFSETQ, per germline. The CDR3 reads CASSLGQGHLNEKLFF. CDR3 sequence (DNA): TGCGCCAGCAGCCTGGGACAGGGGCACCTTAATGAAAAACTGTTTTTT.

The CDR3 nucleotides are TGTGCCAGCAGTTTTCAGGGGGCGGGAACTGAAGCTTTCTTT. This sequence encodes CASSFQGAGTEAFF. The V gene is TRBV5-4, the J gene TRBJ1-1; 8 nucleotides line up with TRBD1. The junction had 8 bases not matched to a gene; V was cut back by 5 bases and J by 5 bases. CDR1 is SGHNT, CDR2 YYREEE, per germline (reference sequence). CDR3 size: 14 residues.

The rearrangement uses TRBV10-2 and TRBJ2-1, with D possibly matching TRBD1 (5 bases). The CDR3 contains 15 residues. In germline, CDR1 is WSHSY, CDR2 SAAADI. V was pared by 6 bases and J by 10 bases, with 22 bases between. CDR3 in amino acids: CASSPIVGAGGEQFF. The CDR3 DNA reads as TGCGCCAGCAGCCCTATCGTAGGGGCCGGCGGAGAGCAGTTCTTC.

This clone was seen more than once but under ten times. V usage is TRBV18 and J usage is TRBJ1-5; a weak D match, TRBD1 (6 bases). Trimming took off 5 bases at V and 3 bases at J, with 8 bases between the two ends. CDR1 and CDR2 (germline): KGHSH, LQKENI. This CDR3 is built from 13 residues. The CDR3 here is CASSGQSNQPQHF. DNA for the CDR3: TGTGCCAGCTCAGGACAGTCCAATCAGCCCCAGCATTTT.

The chain is built from TRBV25-1 and TRBJ1-6; TRBD1 matches 9 bases. This CDR3 spans 16 amino acids. The ends lost 8 bases at V and 0 bases at J; junction bases unmatched: 5. The germline V gene has CDR1 MGHDK and CDR2 SYGVNS. The CDR3 DNA sequence: TGTGCCAGCCGGGACAGGGAAGGCTCCTATAATTCACCCCTCCACTTT. Its translation: CASRDREGSYNSPLHF. The variable domain in full, with the rest retrieved from reference TRBV25-1 and TRBJ1-6, is EADIYQTPRYLVIGTGKKITLECSQTMGHDKMYWYQQDPGMELHLIHYSYGVNSTEKGDLSSESTVSRIRTEHFPLTLESARPSHTSQYLCASRDREGSYNSPLHFGNGTRLTVT.

The J gene is TRBJ1-5, the V gene TRBV3-1 (or the pseudogene TRBV3-2); D is unclear. Looked up from germline, CDR1 is LGHDT and CDR2 is YNNKEL (reference sequence). The CDR3 totals 15 residues. Trimming removed 0 bases at V and 4 bases at J, with 10 bases between. CDR3 coding DNA: TGTGCCAGCAGCCAAGATCACAGTGCAAATCAGCCCCAGCATTTT. Its translation: CASSQDHSANQPQHF.

The chain carries TRBV7-3 and TRBJ2-2; D not resolved. Trimming shortened V by 1 base and J by 7 bases, and 7 bases separated the two germline ends. CDR3 size: 13 residues. Germline loops: CDR1 SGHTA, CDR2 FQGTGA. CDR3 loop: CASSLSVGGELFF. The CDR3 nucleotides read TGTGCCAGCAGCTTAAGCGTCGGCGGGGAGCTGTTTTTT.